These 30 T cell receptor beta chains share one sample of origin, sequenced in a study of blood T cell repertoires in COVID-19. This table comes from immunoSEQ multiplex PCR, and its TCRdb copy is limited to in-frame clones, with some not included. The data contain 240,000 or so clones, 75% to 90% of them singletons. Sequencing input: PBMCs or T cells enriched from blood (not recorded which). These receptors originate from a woman aged 40 to 50 with acute COVID-19.

The chain combines TRBV27 with TRBJ1-1; D is ambiguous. Trimming left V 7 bases short and J 5 bases short, with 8 bases between. This CDR3 spans 11 amino acids. CDR1 is MNHEY and CDR2 is SMNVEV in the germline V gene (reference sequence). The CDR3: CASNSGTEAFF. Written as DNA, the CDR3 is TGTGCCAGCAATTCGGGGACTGAAGCTTTCTTT.

J is TRBJ2-5 and V is TRBV2; 7 bases agree with TRBD2. The germline V gene has CDR1 SNHLY and CDR2 FYNNEI. J gave up 4 bases and V 4 bases, and 9 bases lay outside the gene matches. The CDR3 is made up of 15 amino acids. CDR3 region: CASSVPSGGGETQYF. For the CDR3, the DNA is TGTGCCAGCAGTGTGCCTAGCGGTGGGGGAGAGACCCAGTACTTC.

This clone has a handful of counts. The chain carries TRBV14 and TRBJ1-4; TRBD1 might be the D (5 bases). The ends were cut back, 0 bases at V and 0 bases at J, with 14 bases in the middle. CDR3 length: 18 amino acids. The germline V gene has CDR1 SGHDN and CDR2 FVKESK. CDR3 bases: TGTGCCAGCAGCCAAGAAACGAGTTGGGACTCAACTAATGAAAAACTGTTTTTT. Its translation: CASSQETSWDSTNEKLFF.

This chain links TRBV9 with TRBJ2-1; 10 bases agree with TRBD2. The CDR3 is 15 amino acids. The germline gives CDR1 SGDLS, CDR2 YYNGEE. V shed 5 bases, J shed 4 bases, and the junction held 6 bases outside the gene matches. The CDR3 DNA reads TGTGCCAGCAGTAGTCTAGCGGGAGAGTACAATGAGCAGTTCTTC. Its translation is CASSSLAGEYNEQFF. Supplemented by reference TRBV9 and TRBJ2-1, the full variable domain reads DSGVTQTPKHLITATGQRVTLRCSPRSGDLSVYWYQQSLDQGLQFLIQYYNGEERAKGNILERFSAQQFPDLHSELNLSSLELGDSALYFCASSSLAGEYNEQFFGPGTRLTVL.

This chain joins TRBV3-1 (or the pseudogene TRBV3-2) and TRBJ1-3; D perhaps matches TRBD1 (5 bases). The length of the CDR3 is 15 residues. Trimming stripped 2 bases from V and 1 base from J, with 9 bases between. The V gene's germline CDR1 is LGHDT and CDR2 YNNKEL (reference sequence). The CDR3 spells CASSQNTGSGNTIYF. The DNA for the CDR3 is TGTGCCAGCAGCCAAAACACAGGATCTGGAAACACCATATATTTT.

This clone showed up just once. The chain uses TRBV18 and TRBJ2-1, with 9 bases that match TRBD2. CDR1 and CDR2 (germline): KGHSH, LQKENI. This CDR3 is built from 15 residues. With 3 bases clipped from V and 9 bases from J, the junction kept 9 bases outside the gene matches. CDR3 DNA sequence: TGTGCCAGCTCACCTACTAGCGGGCACGATGGTGAGCAGTTCTTC. Translation gives CASSPTSGHDGEQFF. The full variable domain, its missing parts supplied by reference TRBV18 and TRBJ2-1, is NAGVMQNPRHLVRRRGQEARLRCSPMKGHSHVYWYRQLPEEGLKFMVYLQKENIIDESGMPKERFSAEFPKEGPSILRIQQVVRGDSAAYFCASSPTSGHDGEQFFGPGTRLTVL.

CDR3 loop: CASSEDSRKTQYF. DNA for the CDR3: TGTGCCAGCAGTGAAGACAGCCGCAAGACCCAGTACTTC. This rearrangement joins TRBV2 to TRBJ2-5, with D hard to call. With 1 base removed from V and 6 bases from J, the gap between germline ends came to 9 bases. The CDR3 contains 13 residues. Germline assignment: CDR1 SNHLY and CDR2 FYNNEI.

The gene calls are TRBV27 and TRBJ2-2; D not resolved. Germline V gene lookup returns CDR1 MNHEY and CDR2 SMNVEV (reference sequence). The V end lost 6 bases, the J end lost 5 bases, and 13 bases lay between the germline ends. CDR3 length: 14 residues. CDR3 bases: TGTGCCAGCAGGAGACGGAGTCTTACCGGGGAGCTGTTTTTT. Protein: CASRRRSLTGELFF.

This clone was observed a single time. V usage is TRBV29-1 and J usage is TRBJ1-2; 7 bases agree with TRBD1. Looked up from germline, CDR1 is SQVTM and CDR2 is ANQGSEA. Trimming removed 0 bases from V and 5 bases from J; junction bases left unmatched: 9. This CDR3 is 15 amino acids long. The CDR3 protein is CSVEDRQGSYYGYTF. In DNA form, the CDR3 reads TGCAGCGTTGAAGACCGACAGGGAAGTTATTATGGCTACACCTTC.

The chain has TRBV7-3 and TRBJ2-7; D uncertain. Germline-derived CDR1 and CDR2 are SGHTA and FQGTGA. Trimming took 5 bases from V and 3 from J, leaving 20 bases between them. CDR3 length: 16 residues. DNA of the CDR3: TGTGCCAGCAGCCCCATGGCCGGAACAGAATTCTACGAGCAGTACTTC. Translated, it gives CASSPMAGTEFYEQYF.

This clone was found once. Written as DNA, the CDR3 is TGTGCCAGCAGCTTGGGGAGTAGCGGGGTAACCGGGGAGCTGTTTTTT. Translating it yields CASSLGSSGVTGELFF. The chain links TRBV5-6 to TRBJ2-2; 8 bases map to TRBD2. After removal of 0 bases from V and 5 bases from J, the junction contained 6 bases not matched to a gene. The CDR3 contains 16 residues. Germline loops: CDR1 SGHDT, CDR2 YYEEEE.

In its sample, this clone was seen once. The V call is TRBV2, the J call TRBJ2-7; 11 bases fit TRBD2. The CDR3 totals 18 residues. The V gene end was trimmed by 5 bases and the J gene end by 2 bases; junction bases not matched to a gene: 14. From germline, CDR1 is SNHLY and CDR2 FYNNEI. In DNA form, the CDR3 reads TGTGCCAGCAGTTCAATGAGACTAGCGGGAACTCATACCTACGAGCAGTACTTC. Its protein is CASSSMRLAGTHTYEQYF.

The chain employs TRBV19 and TRBJ1-3; D is possibly TRBD1 (6 bases). Trimming left V 6 bases short and J 3 bases short, with 15 bases between. This CDR3 has 15 residues. Germline V lookup: CDR1 LNHDA, CDR2 SQIVND (reference sequence). The DNA for the CDR3 is TGTGCCAGTAGATATCGGGGGGCGAGTGGAAACACCATATATTTT. Translation: CASRYRGASGNTIYF.

V is TRBV19 and J is TRBJ2-1; TRBD2 matches 14 bases. The CDR3 contains 16 residues. V trimming: 1 base; J trimming: 10 bases; junction bases outside the gene matches: 6. Germline CDR1 is LNHDA and CDR2 is SQIVND (reference sequence). The chain's CDR3 is CASSIVGLAGVSEQFF. Here the CDR3 DNA reads TGTGCCAGTAGTATAGTGGGACTAGCGGGAGTCTCCGAGCAGTTCTTC.

The chain couples TRBV6-1 to TRBJ2-3; 11 bases fit TRBD2. The CDR3 consists of 17 residues. The V and J ends lost 4 bases and 0 bases, in that order; junction bases with no gene match: 6. CDR1 is MNHNS and CDR2 is SASEGT in the germline V gene. The CDR3 DNA sequence: TGTGCCAGCAGTGCAACTAGCGGGGGTTCTAGCACAGATACGCAGTATTTT. It yields the protein CASSATSGGSSTDTQYF.

The rearrangement uses TRBV10-3 and TRBJ2-7; 9 bases align to TRBD1. V was pared by 4 bases and J by 5 bases, with 15 bases of the junction left unmatched. This CDR3 is 17 amino acids long. CDR1 and CDR2 from the germline V gene are ENHRY and SYGVKD. The CDR3 DNA reads TGTGCCATCAGTGCTGAGAAGGGACAGGGCTCCTTCGACGAGCAGTACTTC. This translates into CAISAEKGQGSFDEQYF.

Regarding this clone: The sample contains more than one DNA sequence encoding this CDR3. This rearrangement joins TRBV7-8 to TRBJ1-3; 8 bases agree with TRBD1. In germline, CDR1 is SGHVS, CDR2 FQNEAQ. V gave up 0 bases and J gave up 3 bases; unmatched junction bases: 4. This CDR3 region has 16 residues. The CDR3 region is CASSLAGTGFGNTIYF. CDR3 nucleotides: TGTGCCAGCAGCTTAGCCGGGACAGGATTTGGAAACACCATATATTTT.

The chain recombines TRBV2 with TRBJ2-7; 7 nucleotides agree with TRBD2. This CDR3 is built from 14 residues. The germline CDR1 and CDR2 sequences are SNHLY and FYNNEI. V trimming: 4 bases; J trimming: 6 bases; junction bases outside the gene matches: 9. CDR3 DNA sequence: TGTGCCAGCAGTGTTCTAGCGTCGGGGGGCGAGCAGTACTTC. Residues: CASSVLASGGEQYF.

The genes are TRBV5-4 and TRBJ2-2; TRBD2 matches at 8 bases. CDR1 and CDR2 from the germline V gene are SGHNT and YYREEE (reference sequence). V lost 5 bases to trimming and J lost 0 bases; unmatched junction nucleotides: 6. CDR3 length: 16 residues. Written as DNA, the CDR3 is TGTGCCAGCAGTTTCCCGGGACTAGCGAACACCGGGGAGCTGTTTTTT. Translated: CASSFPGLANTGELFF. Full variable domain (remainder filled in from reference TRBV5-4 and TRBJ2-2): ETGVTQSPTHLIKTRGQQVTLRCSSQSGHNTVSWYQQALGQGPQFIFQYYREEENGRGNFPPRFSGLQFPNYSSELNVNALELDDSALYLCASSFPGLANTGELFFGEGSRLTVL.

This chain connects TRBV2 to TRBJ2-1; maybe TRBD1 (6 bases). Trimming cost V 7 bases and J 0 bases, with 13 bases left between them. Germline CDR1 is SNHLY and CDR2 is FYNNEI. The CDR3 is 15 residues long. The CDR3 loop is CASTVGTNSYNEQFF. CDR3 nucleotide sequence: TGTGCCAGCACTGTTGGGACAAACTCCTACAATGAGCAGTTCTTC.

There are a few counts of this clone. DNA of the CDR3: TGTGCCAGCAGGGCCCAGGGGGGCTCCTTCGGCTACACCTTC. Translation gives CASRAQGGSFGYTF. V is TRBV27 and J is TRBJ1-2; 7 bases fit TRBD1. Germline CDR1 reads MNHEY; CDR2 reads SMNVEV (reference sequence). This CDR3 contains 14 residues. After removal of 6 bases from V and 8 bases from J, the junction contained 12 bases not matched to a gene.

J is TRBJ1-5 and V is TRBV7-2; 9 bases line up with TRBD1. Germline values: CDR1 SGHTA, CDR2 FQGNSA. The V and J ends lost 5 bases and 0 bases, in that order; junction bases with no gene match: 8. The CDR3 consists of 17 residues. The CDR3 DNA is TGTGCCAGCAGCCCTGGACAGGGGCGGGTTAGCAATCAGCCCCAGCATTTT. It is translated as CASSPGQGRVSNQPQHF.

J is TRBJ1-2 and V is TRBV6-1; a possible D gene is TRBD1 (5 bases). The CDR3 contains 15 residues. CDR1 is MNHNS, CDR2 SASEGT, per germline. The V and J ends lost 0 bases and 4 bases respectively, with 12 bases between them. The CDR3 sequence is CASSEARAGVYGYTF. The CDR3 coding sequence is TGTGCCAGCAGTGAAGCCAGGGCTGGTGTCTATGGCTACACCTTC.

V is TRBV19 and J is TRBJ1-2; possibly TRBD1 for D (6 bases). Trimming took 4 bases from V and 4 from J, leaving 22 bases between them. The germline V gene encodes CDR1 LNHDA and CDR2 SQIVND (reference sequence). The CDR3 is 17 amino acids. Here the CDR3 DNA reads TGTGCCAGTAGTAAAGGATCAGCAGGGGAGCTAAGCTATGGCTACACCTTC. It encodes CASSKGSAGELSYGYTF.

The V and J genes are TRBV5-4 and TRBJ2-3, with 13 positions matching TRBD2. The germline V gene has CDR1 SGHNT and CDR2 YYREEE (reference sequence). The CDR3 runs to 18 residues. The trim removed 4 bases at V and 5 bases at J, leaving 13 bases unmatched. CDR3 DNA: TGTGCCAGCAGCCCCCAGGGGACTAGCGGGACCGTTCAAGATACGCAGTATTTT. Its protein product is CASSPQGTSGTVQDTQYF.

J is TRBJ1-2 and V is TRBV10-3; possibly TRBD1 for D (6 bases). V shed 2 bases and J shed 5 bases, with 24 bases lying between them. CDR1 and CDR2 (germline): ENHRY, SYGVKD. The CDR3 is made up of 18 amino acids. Here the CDR3 DNA reads TGTGCCATCAGTGAGCTTCAAAATGGACAGCCTTTGGGGTATGGCTACACCTTC. It codes for CAISELQNGQPLGYGYTF.

CDR3 sequence reads: CASSSTGPPYTF. The CDR3 nucleotides read TGTGCCAGCTCATCCACAGGGCCTCCCTACACCTTC. V is TRBV18 and J is TRBJ1-2; D might be TRBD1 (6 bases). Germline V gene sequence: CDR1 KGHSH, CDR2 LQKENI. This CDR3 is 12 amino acids long. The V and J ends lost 5 bases and 10 bases respectively, with 14 bases between them.

The CDR3 sequence: CASSPGTWGEQYF. The CDR3 DNA is TGTGCCAGTAGCCCGGGAACCTGGGGTGAGCAGTACTTC. The rearrangement links TRBV19 to TRBJ2-7; tentative D call: TRBD2 (5 bases). CDR3 length equals 13 residues. Looked up from germline, CDR1 is LNHDA and CDR2 is SQIVND (reference sequence). Trimming took off 6 bases at V and 7 bases at J, with 16 bases between the two ends.

The chain carries TRBV19 and TRBJ1-3; 7 nucleotides agree with TRBD1. Germline assignment: CDR1 LNHDA and CDR2 SQIVND (reference sequence). This CDR3 has 14 amino acids. Trimming cost V 4 bases and J 3 bases; bases outside gene matches: 3. The CDR3 sequence: CASSTDRVGNTIYF. CDR3 nucleotides: TGTGCCAGTAGTACTGACAGGGTTGGAAACACCATATATTTT. Supplemented by reference TRBV19 and TRBJ1-3, the full variable domain reads DGGITQSPKYLFRKEGQNVTLSCEQNLNHDAMYWYRQDPGQGLRLIYYSQIVNDFQKGDIAEGYSVSREKKESFPLTVTSAQKNPTAFYLCASSTDRVGNTIYFGEGSWLTVV.

This clone was counted once. The chain recombines TRBV5-5 with TRBJ2-1; a weak D match, TRBD2 (6 bases). Per the germline V gene, CDR1 is SGHKS and CDR2 is YYEKEE (reference sequence). Trimming removed 0 bases from V and 2 bases from J, with 12 bases in between. The CDR3 length is 16 residues. CDR3 nucleotides: TGTGCCAGCAGCTTGGAGGGAGGACCCACCTACAATGAGCAGTTCTTC. The encoded protein is CASSLEGGPTYNEQFF.